Sequencing of this TCR beta chain was carried out in a study of long-term antiretroviral therapy in people with HIV. Broader study findings: Controls showed broader CDR3 length ranges than did the HIV repertoires. Clones that expanded before ART (that is, prior to treatment) dominated the repertoire at all time points.

Germline assignment: CDR1 SGHNT and CDR2 YYREEE (reference sequence). V was shortened by 0 bases and J by 0 bases, with 6 bases between the two germline ends. The length of the CDR3 is 14 residues. Survey-level resolution applied to immunoSEQ assay v3.0. Assay: immunoSEQ multiplex PCR; the TCRdb copy retains only in-frame clones and omits some. The table records under 30,000 clones, about 85% of them present only once. Remarks on this clone: Its specificity is unknown.

The TCR comes from a man in his forties with HIV. The rearrangement links TRBV5-4 to TRBJ1-1; D is ambiguous. This sample comprised unsorted PBMCs, obtained 3 years after starting antiretroviral therapy. The CDR3 DNA sequence: TGTGCCAGCAGCTTGGACAGAATGAACACTGAAGCTTTCTTT. This gives the protein CASSLDRMNTEAFF.